Shown below are 4 T cell receptor beta chains from a single sample sequenced in a study of beta chain features in type 1 diabetes. Expressed TCRB transcripts were sequenced because the entire RNA isolate underwent reverse transcription. The table came from immunoSEQ multiplex PCR; TCRdb's copy has only in-frame clones and leaves some out. Of roughly 300,000 clones detected, 7.5% to 9% appear once; the ten largest clones hold around 0.45%. The sequencing input was central memory CD4+ T cells from blood. All receptors derive from a woman aged 18-35 years in good health.

This clone was seen a handful of times. The V call is TRBV2, the J call TRBJ2-5; D is perhaps TRBD2 (6 bases). Trimming took 4 bases from V and 2 from J, leaving 11 bases between them. The CDR3 totals 14 residues. Germline-derived CDR1 and CDR2 are SNHLY and FYNNEI. The CDR3 is CASSARLAQETQYF. The CDR3 coding sequence is TGTGCCAGCAGTGCTAGGCTAGCGCAAGAGACCCAGTACTTC.

In this sample, this clone turned up many times. At one end the junction does not follow the germline gene, possibly because of a read error. The chain is built from TRBV29-1 and TRBJ2-7; 13 positions agree with TRBD2. The CDR3 is 14 residues long. Germline V lookup: CDR1 SQVTM, CDR2 ANQGSEA. This CDR3 is CSVRTSGSSSEQYF. The CDR3 bases are TGCAGCGTGCGGACTAGCGGGAGCTCCTCCGAGCAGTACTTC.

This clone came up many times. This chain links TRBV7-2 with TRBJ2-7, with TRBD2 identical over 8 bases. From germline, CDR1 is SGHTA and CDR2 FQGNSA. V lost 1 base and J lost 4; bases outside the gene matches: 6. The CDR3 contains 15 residues. The CDR3 region has the DNA TGTGCCAGCAGCTTAGGGTTCTCGGGAGGGTACGAGCAGTACTTC. It translates to CASSLGFSGGYEQYF. The complete variable domain, with remaining parts taken from reference TRBV7-2 and TRBJ2-7, reads GAGVSQSPSNKVTEKGKDVELRCDPISGHTALYWYRQSLGQGLEFLIYFQGNSAPDKSGLPSDRFSAERTGGSVSTLTIQRTQQEDSAVYLCASSLGFSGGYEQYFGPGTRLTVT.

This chain uses TRBV7-8 with TRBJ2-7, with D possibly matching TRBD1 (6 bases). Germline CDR1 SGHVS, CDR2 FQNEAQ. V was pared by 3 bases and J by 5 bases, with 23 bases between. This CDR3 contains 17 residues. The CDR3 DNA sequence: TGTGCCAGCAGCTTTCCACTAGGACAGAAGATGCAAGACGAGCAGTACTTC. Protein: CASSFPLGQKMQDEQYF.